This T cell receptor beta chain was sequenced in a study of blood T cell repertoires in COVID-19. V gave up 7 bases and J gave up 4 bases, with 15 bases separating them. This CDR3 is built from 14 residues. From germline, CDR1 is KGHDR and CDR2 SFDVKD. Original methodology: Amplification with reference gene primers provided the estimates of nucleated cell counts. Assay: immunoSEQ multiplex PCR; the TCRdb copy retains only in-frame clones and omits some. The V and J calls and the clone size are those of that table, but D and trimming were determined from the DNA. Counted here are 150,000 to 200,000 clones, about 85% occurring once; the ten biggest clones make up around 1.2%. This clone was seen only once.

The sample comprised peripheral blood. The receptor comes from a man in his fifties or sixties who had recovered from COVID-19. The gene calls are TRBV24-1 and TRBJ2-5; D is unclear. In DNA form, the CDR3 reads TGTGCCACCAGCACCCCATCTAGGCCAGAGACCCAGTACTTC. Translated, it gives CATSTPSRPETQYF.